The rows below give T cell receptor beta chains drawn from one sample of a study of T cell repertoires in cytomegalovirus infection. TCRdb independently ran MiXCR on the reads; one entry per CDR3 protein. The data hold 300,000 to 450,000 distinct CDR3 sequences, with 15% to 20% observed a single time. Sequencing used PBMCs. These receptors were collected from a human donor in good health (CMV status not recorded). Some clones in this sample may be carry-over from other donors' samples. CDR3s include the opening cysteine and the closing phenylalanine or tryptophan. Fields, in order: V gene, J gene, clone size, D gene, CDR3 DNA, CDR3 protein. A D gene is named only where the DNA matches it firmly. The size of a clone is reported for some rows only, either as once, few or many, or as a class for expanded clones.

TRBV29-1	TRBJ2-1	NA	NA	TGCAGCGCCAGTGGACCCACGGGGGACAATGAGCAGTTCTTC	CSASGPTGDNEQFF
TRBV6-1	TRBJ2-7	many	TRBD1	TGTGCCAGCAGTGAAGGGACAGGACCCTACGAGCAGTACTTC	CASSEGTGPYEQYF
TRBV2	TRBJ1-4	NA	NA	TGTGCCAGCACGCCGGAGGTGGGAAGTGAAAAACTGTTTTTT	CASTPEVGSEKLFF
TRBV20-1	TRBJ2-2	NA	TRBD2	TGCAGTGTCAGAGGACTAGCGAACACCGGGGAGCTGTTTTTT	CSVRGLANTGELFF
TRBV7-9	TRBJ1-1	many	TRBD1	TGTGCCAGCAGACAAAACAGGGGGCGGGACACTGAAGCTTTCTTT	CASRQNRGRDTEAFF
TRBV20-1	TRBJ2-7	NA	NA	TGCAGTGCTAGTGACGGAGCTGCCTCCTACGAGCAGTACTTC	CSASDGAASYEQYF
TRBV11-2	TRBJ2-1	few	TRBD2	TGTGCCAGCAGCTCCCTTCCGGGCGGGAGGGCGAATGAGCAGTTCTTC	CASSSLPGGRANEQFF
TRBV7-2	TRBJ2-2	many	NA	TGTGCCAGCAGCCGGGACCTTTACACCGGGGAGCTGTTTTTT	CASSRDLYTGELFF
TRBV11-2	TRBJ2-1	few	NA	TGTGCCAGCAGGCCGATCCGGACTCGGCTGAACAGGTCCTACAATGAGCAGTTCTTC	CASRPIRTRLNRSYNEQFF
TRBV12-3/TRBV12-4	TRBJ1-6	few	NA	TGTGCCAGCAGTTTAGGCAGGTTAGGTAATTCACCCCTCCACTTT	CASSLGRLGNSPLHF
TRBV28	TRBJ1-1	few	NA	TGTGCCAGCAGTTTAATTGGTACAGACGATTCCTTCTTT	CASSLIGTDDSFF
TRBV11-2	TRBJ1-6	few	NA	TGTGCCAGCAGCTTAGGTGGCAGGGGAGGTGAGAATTCACCCCTCCACTTT	CASSLGGRGGENSPLHF
TRBV5-4	TRBJ1-6	NA	TRBD1	TGTGCCAGCAGCCAACACCGGACAGGCGGTAATTCACCCCTCCACTTT	CASSQHRTGGNSPLHF
TRBV7-2	TRBJ2-7	many	NA	TGTGCCAGCAGCTCCCCTGGCAGACAACTTACAAGCGAGCAGTACTTC	CASSSPGRQLTSEQYF
TRBV4-1	TRBJ2-7	NA	NA	TGCGCCAGCAGCCACCACAGGGGGGGGGAGGGAGACTACGAGCAGTACTTC	CASSHHRGGEGDYEQYF
TRBV27	TRBJ1-5	NA	NA	TGTGCCAGCAGTTACGCAGGGGTAAATCAGCCCCAGCATTTT	CASSYAGVNQPQHF
TRBV11-2	TRBJ1-6	NA	NA	TGTGCCAGCAGCCGACCCAACCGTGGGACGAATTCACCCCTCCACTTT	CASSRPNRGTNSPLHF
TRBV7-8	TRBJ2-5	NA	NA	TGTGCCAGCAGCGTAGCGGAGACCCAGTACTTC	CASSVAETQYF
TRBV7-2	TRBJ2-1	many	NA	TGTGCCAGCAGCCCCACCCCGGGACGGCTGATAATCAATGAGCAGTTCTTC	CASSPTPGRLIINEQFF
TRBV7-8	TRBJ2-5	few	NA	TGTGCCAGCAGCTTAAGGTGGGTCCAAGAGACCCAGTACTTC	CASSLRWVQETQYF
TRBV7-2	TRBJ2-3	many	NA	TGTGCCAGCAGCCCCGACTACACCACAGATACGCAGTATTTT	CASSPDYTTDTQYF
TRBV11-2	TRBJ1-2	NA	NA	TGTGCCAGCAGCTCGGACCCTTCTAACTATGGCTACACCTTC	CASSSDPSNYGYTF
TRBV5-4	TRBJ2-1	many	NA	TGTGCCAGCAGCTGGGACCCGCTAGCGTCGAGCTCCTACAATGAGCAGTTCTTC	CASSWDPLASSSYNEQFF
TRBV7-8	TRBJ1-5	many	NA	TGTGCCAGCAGCTTAGAGGGGCCGTATAGCAATCAGCCCCAGCATTTT	CASSLEGPYSNQPQHF
TRBV15	TRBJ2-1	NA	NA	TGTGCCACCAGCAGAGATCGTTCGGAGTTGGGGGATGAGCAGTTCTTC	CATSRDRSELGDEQFF
TRBV7-2	TRBJ1-3	NA	NA	TGTGCCAGCAGCCCCCGCGGGGGTTTCTCTGGAAACACCATATATTTT	CASSPRGGFSGNTIYF
TRBV5-5	TRBJ1-4	NA	NA	TGTGCCAGCATCAACCACCCCGGGGCCGAAAAACTGTTTTTT	CASINHPGAEKLFF
TRBV10-3	TRBJ2-7	few	TRBD1	TGTGCCATCAGTGATCCCAGGACAGGGGGCGGCTACGAGCAGTACTTC	CAISDPRTGGGYEQYF
TRBV5-1	TRBJ2-7	few	NA	TGCGCCAGCAGCTTGGAGGCCTCGGGTGAGCAGTACTTC	CASSLEASGEQYF
TRBV7-8	TRBJ2-2	NA	TRBD2	TGTGCCAGCAGCTTAGCGGGGGGACTAGCGGGAGGAACCGGGGAGCTGTTTTTT	CASSLAGGLAGGTGELFF
TRBV11-2	TRBJ2-1	many	TRBD2	TGTGCCAGCAGCCTCAATGAGGGACTAGCGGACAATGAGCAGTTCTTC	CASSLNEGLADNEQFF
TRBV5-1	TRBJ1-4	NA	NA	TGCGACAGCAGCCCCCGGGGACCGTTAACAACTAATGAAAAACTGTTTTTT	CDSSPRGPLTTNEKLFF
TRBV18	TRBJ1-5	NA	NA	TGTGCCAGCTCACCACTTGGGGTTGAAAAGCCCCAGCATTTT	CASSPLGVEKPQHF
TRBV6-5	TRBJ2-5	NA	NA	TGTGCCAGCAGTTACTCGCGCGGAGAAGAGACCCAGTACTTC	CASSYSRGEETQYF
TRBV7-2	TRBJ2-3	many	NA	TGTGCCAGCAGCTCCTCTAGGGGTCAGGCGGATACGCAGTATTTT	CASSSSRGQADTQYF
TRBV7-2	TRBJ2-1	few	NA	TGTGCCAGCAGCTTGGTGTTCGGAATGCAGTTCTTC	CASSLVFGMQFF
TRBV15	TRBJ2-5	NA	NA	TGTGCCACCAGCAGAGATTGGGGGGAGACCCAGTACTTC	CATSRDWGETQYF
TRBV7-2	TRBJ2-3	few	TRBD2	TGTGCCAGCAGCACCGGGGGGGCCGTGGATACGCAGTATTTT	CASSTGGAVDTQYF
TRBV5-6	TRBJ2-3	many	NA	TGTGCCAGCAGCTTGGGCCCAAGACGCACAGATACGCAGTATTTT	CASSLGPRRTDTQYF
TRBV6-1	TRBJ2-7	many	NA	TGTGCCAGCAGCTCCCCGACACGCTCCTACGAGCAGTACTTC	CASSSPTRSYEQYF
TRBV20-1	TRBJ2-7	NA	NA	TGCAGTGCGCCGCGGGACTCATCATACGAGCAGTACTTC	CSAPRDSSYEQYF
TRBV27	TRBJ2-2	NA	NA	TGTGCCAGCAGTTTAAGGCGGAACACCGGGGAGCTGTTTTTT	CASSLRRNTGELFF
TRBV7-8	TRBJ2-3	NA	TRBD1	TGTGCCAGCAGCTTGTACCCGGGACAGGGGGCAAAAGATACGCAGTATTTT	CASSLYPGQGAKDTQYF
TRBV10-3	TRBJ2-3	NA	NA	TGTGCCATCAGTGAGGAGGGACCTCAAGGCGATACGCAGTATTTT	CAISEEGPQGDTQYF